This T cell receptor (beta chain) originates from a study of T-cell reconstitution after alpha-beta-depleted transplantation in children. This CDR3 has 15 residues. Trimming removed 0 bases from V and 4 bases from J; junction bases left unmatched: 1. The germline CDR1 and CDR2 sequences are DFQATT and SNEGSKA (reference sequence). This clonotype has more than one count but fewer than ten. Its specificity is unknown. Broader study findings: Newly generated T cells supplied most T-cell counts and diversity one year post-transplant. Surviving recipient cells, namely T cells and thymic progenitors, were the source of high day-60 TCRbeta diversity in some patients. Reportedly, only several hundred clones from non-depleted graft cells drove alpha-beta T-cell counts at about two months.

As it was prepared, the TCRbeta library received unique molecular identifiers. MiXCR, run by TCRdb on the PCR reads, gives a single entry per CDR3 protein. The data hold 200,000 or so distinct CDR3 sequences, with approximately 8.4% observed a single time. The specimen was PBMCs, mostly from graft donor cells, collected 360 days after TCRalphabeta/CD19-depleted stem cell transplant. The rearrangement joins TRBV20-1 to TRBJ2-1; 12 bases are shared with TRBD2. This clonotype originated in a male patient aged 2 to 10 who had a stem cell transplant for acute myeloid leukemia, so the T cells may come from the graft donor. The DNA for the CDR3 is TGCAGTGCTAGAGATACTAGCGGGAGGTACAATGAGCAGTTCTTC. Protein: CSARDTSGRYNEQFF.